This TCR beta chain was captured by sequencing in a study of CD8+CD57+ T cells in acquired aplastic anemia. Study conclusions and caveats: Patients had around 28 CD8+ CDR3 sequences in common with controls (the shared set).

All sequencing subjects had displayed CD8+CD57+ cell expansion on flow cytometry. Acquired aplastic anemia of severe grade affected all patients. Blood samples were obtained from patients who had received no prior therapy. On this clonotype itself: Antigen unknown.

The use of genomic DNA as template underpinned the TCR beta VDJ and CDR3 profiling. TCRdb recomputed calls from the reads with MiXCR, one row per CDR3 protein. The sample has 200,000 to 250,000 distinct CDR3 sequences; 47% are singletons. What was sequenced was sorted CD4+, CD8+, or CD8+CD57+ T cells (not recorded which) from PBMCs. The sequence was collected from a human donor with aplastic anemia.

DNA of the CDR3: TGTGCCAGCAGCTTAGACCGGCGCCTCACCTTC. Amino acids: CASSLDRRLTF. This chain uses TRBV7-9 with TRBJ1-2; D unresolved. V lost 1 base and J lost 13, with 10 bases in between. The germline CDR1 and CDR2 sequences are SEHNR and FQNEAQ (reference sequence). The CDR3 spans 11 residues.